Below, 26 T cell receptor beta chains from the same sample are listed, as sequenced in a study of beta chain features in type 1 diabetes. Expressed TCRB transcripts were sequenced because the entire RNA isolate underwent reverse transcription. Clones were sequenced by immunoSEQ multiplex PCR, and TCRdb holds only the in-frame ones, with some missing. The sample holds some 900,000 clones, under 20% seen once. Material: naive CD4+ T cells from blood. These receptor sequences come from a woman between 18 and 29 years old in good health.

The V gene is TRBV11-2, the J gene TRBJ2-1; no clear D gene. The CDR3 loop spans 11 amino acids. CDR1 is SGHAT, CDR2 FQNNGV, per germline. The V and J ends lost 4 bases and 8 bases respectively, with 6 bases between them. The CDR3 region is CASSSRYEQFF. CDR3 nucleotide sequence: TGTGCCAGCAGCTCCCGGTATGAGCAGTTCTTC.

This clone has only a few counts. The V call is TRBV6-5, the J call TRBJ1-3; the D is unclear. This CDR3 has 14 amino acids. Germline V CDR1 and CDR2: MNHEY, SVGAGI. V gave up 5 bases and J gave up 0 bases, with 8 bases separating them. The CDR3 sequence is CASSRRDSGNTIYF. The CDR3 coding sequence is TGTGCCAGCAGTCGCCGGGACTCTGGAAACACCATATATTTT.

This clone appeared a few times. The gene calls are TRBV29-1 and TRBJ2-3; D may be TRBD2 (5 bases). This CDR3 is built from 13 residues. The V gene lost 6 bases and the J gene lost 5 bases, with 15 bases spanning the gap. The germline CDR1 and CDR2 sequences are SQVTM and ANQGSEA. CDR3 protein: CSVSGTTGDTQYF. The DNA for the CDR3 is TGCAGCGTAAGCGGAACAACGGGAGATACGCAGTATTTT.

CDR3 region: CASYQGFGDTQYF. The CDR3 DNA follows: TGTGCCAGTTACCAAGGTTTCGGCGATACGCAGTATTTT. V gene TRBV19 combines with J gene TRBJ2-3; D gene uncertain. V was trimmed by 8 bases and J by 6 bases, leaving 15 bases between them. Germline lookup yields CDR1 LNHDA and CDR2 SQIVND (reference sequence). The CDR3 is 13 amino acids.

In its sample, this clone was seen a few times. The chain has TRBV11-2 and TRBJ2-7; TRBD1 matches 10 bases. There are 16 residues in the CDR3. V was clipped by 4 bases and J by 2 bases; unmatched bases: 8. CDR1 is SGHAT, CDR2 FQNNGV, per germline. CDR3 region: CASSSGRGTGAYEQYF. In DNA form, the CDR3 reads TGTGCCAGCAGCTCGGGGCGCGGGACAGGGGCCTACGAGCAGTACTTC.

J is TRBJ2-6 and V is TRBV5-6; the D gene could be TRBD1 or TRBD2 (6 bases each). V lost 4 bases and J lost 0, with 14 bases in between. Germline V gives CDR1 SGHDT, CDR2 YYEEEE. CDR3 length equals 17 residues. CDR3 nucleotide sequence: TGTGCCAGCAGCAGAGGGGGGCCCCTCTCTGGGGCCAACGTCCTGACTTTC. Amino acid sequence: CASSRGGPLSGANVLTF.

As for this clone: Other DNA sequences within the sample encode an identical CDR3. This chain links TRBV7-9 with TRBJ1-1; D is undetermined. Germline CDR1 and CDR2: SEHNR and FQNEAQ (reference sequence). V shed 4 bases and J shed 1 base, with 7 bases lying between them. The CDR3 consists of 13 residues. CDR3 region: CASSSQENTEAFF. DNA of the CDR3: TGTGCCAGCAGCTCACAAGAGAACACTGAAGCTTTCTTT. The full variable domain, completed using reference TRBV7-9 and TRBJ1-1, is DTGVSQNPRHKITKRGQNVTFRCDPISEHNRLYWYRQTLGQGPEFLTYFQNEAQLEKSRLLSDRFSAERPKGSFSTLEIQRTEQGDSAMYLCASSSQENTEAFFGQGTRLTVV.

The rearrangement uses TRBV18 and TRBJ2-1; 10 bases line up with TRBD2. The length of the CDR3 is 14 residues. The J segment lost 9 bases and the V segment lost 0 bases, leaving 2 bases of the junction unmatched. CDR1 KGHSH and CDR2 LQKENI come from the germline V gene. The CDR3 sequence is CASSPPRLAGEQFF. CDR3 coding DNA: TGTGCCAGCTCACCACCCCGACTAGCGGGTGAGCAGTTCTTC.

A few counts support this clone. The V and J genes are TRBV9 and TRBJ2-3; no definite D call. The CDR3 has 13 residues. Germline V CDR1 and CDR2: SGDLS, YYNGEE. Trimming cost V 0 bases and J 6 bases, with 8 bases left between them. The CDR3 loop is CASSVAVRDTQYF. The CDR3 bases are TGTGCCAGCAGCGTAGCCGTCAGGGATACGCAGTATTTT.

This clone was seen more than once but under ten times. The rearrangement uses TRBV19 and TRBJ2-1; 13 bases are shared with TRBD2. This CDR3 has 18 amino acids. In germline, CDR1 is LNHDA, CDR2 SQIVND (reference sequence). V was clipped by 1 base and J by 0 bases; unmatched bases: 3. The CDR3 loop is CASSIVRTSGGSYNEQFF. The CDR3 region has the DNA TGTGCCAGTAGTATAGTCAGGACTAGCGGGGGCTCCTACAATGAGCAGTTCTTC.

This clone was observed a few times. The chain couples TRBV6-1 to TRBJ2-3, with TRBD2 identical over 9 bases. CDR3 length: 17 amino acids. Trimming at V came to 4 bases and at J to 4 bases, leaving 12 bases not matched to a gene. In germline, CDR1 is MNHNS, CDR2 SASEGT. The CDR3 loop reads CASSGSGRLDVADTQYF. Here the CDR3 DNA reads TGTGCCAGCAGTGGGAGCGGGAGGCTAGATGTGGCAGATACGCAGTATTTT.

This clone was counted between two and nine times. The chain couples TRBV7-2 to TRBJ1-2; D is undetermined. CDR1 and CDR2 from the germline V gene are SGHTA and FQGNSA. With 3 bases removed from V and 0 bases from J, the gap between germline ends came to 17 bases. The CDR3 totals 17 residues. CDR3 bases: TGTGCCAGCAGCTTGCGTGAGGCGGGCTTAGCTAACTATGGCTACACCTTC. The encoded protein is CASSLREAGLANYGYTF.

This clone was picked up a small number of times. The chain employs TRBV6-5 and TRBJ1-1; possible D gene TRBD1, 5 bases. This CDR3 contains 14 residues. Germline V gene sequence: CDR1 MNHEY, CDR2 SVGAGI. The V end lost 5 bases, the J end lost 4 bases, and 14 bases lay between the germline ends. The CDR3 sequence: CASSEVGEGTEAFF. CDR3 bases: TGTGCCAGCAGTGAAGTAGGGGAGGGCACTGAAGCTTTCTTT.

A few counts support this clone. V gene TRBV28 combines with J gene TRBJ2-2, with D unclear. V lost 3 bases and J 2 bases, leaving 13 bases between the germline ends. Germline-derived CDR1 and CDR2 are MDHEN and SYDVKM. The CDR3 runs to 16 residues. CDR3 in amino acids: CASSLIGALNTGELFF. In DNA, the CDR3 is TGTGCCAGCAGTTTGATTGGTGCGCTCAACACCGGGGAGCTGTTTTTT.

The gene calls are TRBV5-1 and TRBJ1-3; the D gene is possibly TRBD1 (5 bases). Germline V CDR1 and CDR2: SGHRS, YFSETQ. The CDR3 extends over 16 amino acids. V lost 0 bases and J lost 4, with 14 bases in between. The CDR3 sequence is CASSLAGIERGNTIYF. CDR3 coding DNA: TGCGCCAGCAGCTTGGCAGGGATCGAGAGGGGAAACACCATATATTTT.

This clone was seen a handful of times. V usage is TRBV5-4 and J usage is TRBJ2-1; D unclear. Per the germline V gene, CDR1 is SGHNT and CDR2 is YYREEE (reference sequence). Trimming stripped 2 bases from V and 0 bases from J, with 9 bases between. The CDR3 runs to 15 residues. DNA for the CDR3: TGTGCCAGCAGCTTAAACCAGATCTCCTACAATGAGCAGTTCTTC. Residues: CASSLNQISYNEQFF.

The sample holds a few counts of this clone. The chain joins TRBV5-6 to TRBJ2-1; the match to TRBD1 covers 7 bases. The CDR3 covers 16 residues. Looked up from germline, CDR1 is SGHDT and CDR2 is YYEEEE. V lost 4 bases to trimming and J lost 8 bases; unmatched junction nucleotides: 15. CDR3 in amino acids: CASSTPDRVRADEQFF. The CDR3 DNA is TGTGCCAGCAGCACTCCCGACAGGGTTCGAGCTGATGAGCAGTTCTTC. Filled out from reference TRBV5-6 and TRBJ2-1, the complete variable domain reads DAGVTQSPTHLIKTRGQQVTLRCSPKSGHDTVSWYQQALGQGPQFIFQYYEEEERQRGNFPDRFSGHQFPNYSSELNVNALLLGDSALYLCASSTPDRVRADEQFFGPGTRLTVL.

The chain employs TRBV7-9 and TRBJ1-4; D remains ambiguous. The V end lost 3 bases, the J end lost 2 bases, and 4 bases lay between the germline ends. From germline, CDR1 is SEHNR and CDR2 FQNEAQ (reference sequence). The CDR3 has 13 residues. CDR3: CASSFLTNEKLFF. The CDR3 bases are TGTGCCAGCAGCTTCCTCACTAATGAAAAACTGTTTTTT.

This clone was seen a handful of times. The rearrangement joins TRBV6-5 to TRBJ2-3, with 7 bases matching TRBD1. This CDR3 is built from 14 residues. In germline, CDR1 is MNHEY, CDR2 SVGAGI. V was clipped by 8 bases and J by 0 bases; unmatched bases: 5. The CDR3 loop is CASGWGQSTDTQYF. The DNA for the CDR3 is TGTGCCAGCGGCTGGGGACAGAGCACAGATACGCAGTATTTT.

The table lists this clone with a few counts. At the DNA level, this CDR3 is encoded by other sequences in the same sample as well. CDR3 sequence: CATQGSYEQYF. In DNA form, the CDR3 reads TGTGCCACCCAGGGTTCGTACGAGCAGTACTTC. This chain links TRBV10-3 with TRBJ2-7; D perhaps matches TRBD1 (5 bases). CDR3 length equals 11 residues. Trimming shortened V by 10 bases and J by 4 bases, and 11 bases separated the two germline ends. CDR1 ENHRY and CDR2 SYGVKD come from the germline V gene.

The genes are TRBV5-4 and TRBJ2-7, with TRBD1 matching 9 bases. CDR3 length: 14 residues. Trimming took 3 bases from V and 3 from J; bases not matched to a gene: 4. Looked up from germline, CDR1 is SGHNT and CDR2 is YYREEE (reference sequence). The CDR3 bases are TGTGCCAGCAGCTCGACAGGGGGAAACTACGAGCAGTACTTC. This translates into CASSSTGGNYEQYF.

The V gene is TRBV19, the J gene TRBJ2-3, with 9 bases aligning to TRBD1. V lost 3 bases to trimming and J lost 1 base; unmatched junction nucleotides: 5. Germline CDR1 and CDR2: LNHDA and SQIVND (reference sequence). The CDR3 loop spans 16 amino acids. The CDR3 protein is CASSMRRTGGTDTQYF. The CDR3 DNA follows: TGTGCCAGTAGTATGCGTCGGACAGGGGGCACAGATACGCAGTATTTT. Complete variable domain (other parts from reference TRBV19 and TRBJ2-3): DGGITQSPKYLFRKEGQNVTLSCEQNLNHDAMYWYRQDPGQGLRLIYYSQIVNDFQKGDIAEGYSVSREKKESFPLTVTSAQKNPTAFYLCASSMRRTGGTDTQYFGPGTRLTVL.

This clone was counted a few times. The chain uses TRBV6-5 and TRBJ2-4, with D tentatively TRBD1 (6 bases). The CDR3 has 13 amino acids. The V gene lost 5 bases and the J gene lost 16 bases, with 21 bases spanning the gap. Germline values: CDR1 MNHEY, CDR2 SVGAGI. The CDR3 loop reads CASSELDSLAAYF. CDR3 nucleotides: TGTGCCAGCAGTGAACTGGACAGTCTTGCGGCCTACTTC.

The chain carries TRBV4-3 and TRBJ2-7, with 11 bases matching TRBD1. The length of the CDR3 is 17 residues. The V gene's germline CDR1 is LGHNA and CDR2 YSLEER. The V gene end was trimmed by 1 base and the J gene end by 9 bases; junction bases not matched to a gene: 14. CDR3 residues: CASSQGTPGQGGGRQYF. Here the CDR3 DNA reads TGCGCCAGCAGCCAAGGGACCCCGGGACAGGGGGGAGGTAGGCAGTACTTC.

This clone has more than one count but fewer than ten. The chain joins TRBV7-9 to TRBJ1-5; 8 bases match TRBD1. The junction had 1 base not matched to a gene; V was cut back by 5 bases and J by 1 base. This CDR3 has 14 residues. In germline, CDR1 is SEHNR, CDR2 FQNEAQ (reference sequence). DNA of the CDR3: TGTGCCAGCAGCCGGACAGGGAGCAATCAGCCCCAGCATTTT. Protein: CASSRTGSNQPQHF.

This clone was counted a few times. The chain is built from TRBV5-4 and TRBJ2-3, with 7 bases fitting TRBD2. Germline V CDR1 and CDR2: SGHNT, YYREEE (reference sequence). CDR3 length: 16 amino acids. V shed 4 bases, J shed 2 bases, and the junction held 10 bases outside the gene matches. The CDR3: CASSPTSDTATDTQYF. CDR3 sequence (DNA): TGTGCCAGCAGCCCCACTAGCGACACAGCCACAGATACGCAGTATTTT.